This TCR beta chain came from a study of CXCR3-negative and CXCR3-positive naive CD8 T cells. Findings of the study overall: The study found comparably high diversity in both naive subsets and much lower diversity in memory CD8+ cells. Because surface CD5 did not distinguish the naive subsets, TCR strength was inferred from TRB CDR3 properties. Higher TRB CDR3 hydrophobicity marked CXCR3-positive naive cells relative to CXCR3-negative naive cells.

On this clonotype itself: What it recognizes is unknown.

The length of the CDR3 is 15 residues. Per germline, CDR1 PRHDT and CDR2 FYEKMQ (reference sequence). The authors made the TRB cDNA libraries by 5' RACE using UMI labels. From its re-call of the 5' RACE reads, TCRdb lists each CDR3 protein once, without DNA. Across around 150,000 distinct CDR3 sequences, the top ten clones capture 0.41% of the sample. Phenotypically, naive CD8+ T cells corresponded to CD45RO-CCR7+CD27+CD95-. The chain is built from TRBV13 and TRBJ2-3. The sequence was obtained from a human donor in good health. Some clones in this sample may be carry-over from other donors' samples. Material: naive CXCR3+ CD8+ T cells from blood. Subset meaning: CD45RO-CCR7+CD27+CD95- naive CD8+ T cells expressing CXCR3 (TNR3+). The CDR3 loop is CASSLGVFSTDTQYF.